These 19 T cell receptor beta chains were all obtained from the same sample, sequenced in a study of T-cell reconstitution after alpha-beta-depleted transplantation in children. Preparation of the TCRbeta library involved a method that used unique molecular identifiers. TCRdb reprocessed the PCR reads with MiXCR, giving one entry per CDR3 protein. This table holds 700,000 to 950,000 distinct CDR3 sequences, about 15% found once. The sequences come from PBMCs, mostly from graft donor cells, collected 360 days after TCRalphabeta/CD19-depleted stem cell transplant. The origin of the receptors is a male patient younger than 18 who had a stem cell transplant for acute lymphoblastic leukemia, so the T cells may come from the graft donor.

The V and J genes are TRBV9 and TRBJ2-7; D uncertain. Germline V gives CDR1 SGDLS, CDR2 YYNGEE. V was pared by 0 bases and J by 2 bases, with 9 bases between. There are 14 residues in the CDR3. CDR3 sequence: CASSVGTAPYEQYF. The DNA of the CDR3 is TGTGCCAGCAGCGTAGGAACAGCCCCCTACGAGCAGTACTTC.

This clonotype has at least ten counts. The gene calls are TRBV29-1 and TRBJ2-7, with 7 bases aligning to TRBD2. CDR1 SQVTM and CDR2 ANQGSEA come from the germline V gene. Trimming cost V 6 bases and J 2 bases; bases outside gene matches: 7. The CDR3 is 13 residues long. CDR3 DNA: TGCAGCGTAGGGAGGGCCTTAACCTACGAGCAGTACTTC. It yields the protein CSVGRALTYEQYF.

This clonotype was detected a few times. V is TRBV20-1 and J is TRBJ1-3; D uncertain. Germline values: CDR1 DFQATT, CDR2 SNEGSKA (reference sequence). This CDR3 contains 13 residues. The V end was cut by 3 bases, the J end by 2 bases, with 8 bases between. DNA of the CDR3: TGCAGTGCTAGCCACGGTCCTGGAAACACCATATATTTT. Protein: CSASHGPGNTIYF.

The V call is TRBV7-8, the J call TRBJ2-1; TRBD1 aligns across 7 bases. Germline CDR1 and CDR2: SGHVS and FQNEAQ. This CDR3 region has 15 residues. The ends lost 4 bases at V and 1 base at J; junction bases unmatched: 4. CDR3 nucleotides: TGTGCCAGCAGCTCCGACAGGGTTTCCTACAATGAGCAGTTCTTC. Amino acid sequence: CASSSDRVSYNEQFF.

This chain links TRBV3-1 with TRBJ2-2, with a tentative D call TRBD1 (5 bases). Germline lookup yields CDR1 LGHDT and CDR2 YNNKEL (reference sequence). V lost 1 base, J lost 2 bases, and 8 bases lay in between. The CDR3 is 15 residues long. DNA for the CDR3: TGTGCCAGCAGCCAAGGCAGGGTAAACACCGGGGAGCTGTTTTTT. Translated: CASSQGRVNTGELFF.

This rearrangement joins TRBV28 to TRBJ1-5, with 7 bases identical to TRBD1. The CDR3 spans 16 residues. Per the germline V gene, CDR1 is MDHEN and CDR2 is SYDVKM. V gave up 6 bases and J gave up 7 bases; unmatched junction bases: 15. The DNA of the CDR3 is TGTGCCAGCAGCAGAATCCGAATACAGGGGAACCAGCCCCAGCATTTT. Protein sequence: CASSRIRIQGNQPQHF.

This clonotype was counted a few times. This sequence joins TRBV27 and TRBJ2-7, with D uncertain. Trimming pared 8 bases from V and 4 bases from J, leaving 9 bases between. The CDR3 covers 11 residues. Germline-derived CDR1 and CDR2 are MNHEY and SMNVEV (reference sequence). The CDR3 sequence is CASGYPYEQYF. CDR3 DNA sequence: TGTGCCAGCGGGTACCCGTACGAGCAGTACTTC.

This clonotype was seen a few times. The chain carries TRBV7-9 and TRBJ2-1, with 8 positions matching TRBD1. CDR1 SEHNR and CDR2 FQNEAQ come from the germline V gene (reference sequence). V gave up 5 bases and J gave up 9 bases; unmatched junction bases: 18. CDR3 length: 17 amino acids. The CDR3 protein is CASSARPAGGPGVEQFF. CDR3 sequence (DNA): TGTGCCAGCAGCGCCCGGCCCGCAGGGGGCCCGGGGGTTGAGCAGTTCTTC.

This clonotype occurred many times. The CDR3 DNA reads as TGTGCCAGCAGTTTACAGGGCGTATTTGTTTACGAGCAGTACTTC. Translated: CASSLQGVFVYEQYF. The V gene is TRBV12-3 or TRBV12-4, the J gene TRBJ2-7, with a tentative D call TRBD1 (5 bases). The CDR3 length is 15 residues. With 2 bases removed from V and 4 bases from J, the gap between germline ends came to 15 bases.

V usage is TRBV15 and J usage is TRBJ2-7; maybe TRBD2 (5 bases). Germline loops: CDR1 LNHNV, CDR2 YYDKDF (reference sequence). The CDR3 totals 13 residues. Trimming removed 5 bases at V and 6 bases at J, with 14 bases between. The CDR3 bases are TGTGCCACCAGCGAGCAGAGGGATTCCGAGCAGTACTTC. Translated, it gives CATSEQRDSEQYF.

The chain is built from TRBV5-6 and TRBJ1-1; 8 positions match TRBD1. After removal of 4 bases from V and 1 base from J, the junction contained 6 bases not matched to a gene. Germline V gene sequence: CDR1 SGHDT, CDR2 YYEEEE. This CDR3 has 15 amino acids. As DNA, the CDR3 is TGTGCCAGCAGCAACCTTCAGGGGGCGAACACTGAAGCTTTCTTT. Its translation is CASSNLQGANTEAFF. The whole variable domain, remainder taken from reference TRBV5-6 and TRBJ1-1, is DAGVTQSPTHLIKTRGQQVTLRCSPKSGHDTVSWYQQALGQGPQFIFQYYEEEERQRGNFPDRFSGHQFPNYSSELNVNALLLGDSALYLCASSNLQGANTEAFFGQGTRLTVV.

This clonotype occurred a few times. V gene TRBV7-9 combines with J gene TRBJ2-7, with TRBD2 matching 10 bases. V gave up 5 bases and J gave up 0 bases; unmatched junction bases: 7. This CDR3 region has 16 residues. Germline values: CDR1 SEHNR, CDR2 FQNEAQ (reference sequence). The DNA for the CDR3 is TGTGCCAGCAGCCCTCATAGCGGGGGGATCTCCTACGAGCAGTACTTC. Protein: CASSPHSGGISYEQYF.

CDR3: CASSLASGGPSYEQYF. CDR3 nucleotide sequence: TGTGCCAGCAGCTTAGCGAGCGGGGGACCTTCCTACGAGCAGTACTTC. This sequence joins TRBV7-9 and TRBJ2-7, with 8 bases matching TRBD2. The germline V gene encodes CDR1 SEHNR and CDR2 FQNEAQ (reference sequence). This CDR3 comprises 16 residues. V lost 0 bases to trimming and J lost 1 base; unmatched junction nucleotides: 5.

This clonotype appeared a few times. The V and J genes are TRBV9 and TRBJ2-7, with D uncertain. This CDR3 contains 14 residues. Per germline, CDR1 SGDLS and CDR2 YYNGEE. Between the trimmed V and J ends, which lost 0 bases and 7 bases, there was a span of 14 bases. The CDR3 sequence: CASSVGGPLWEQYF. The CDR3 region has the DNA TGTGCCAGCAGCGTAGGAGGCCCCCTGTGGGAGCAGTACTTC.

Of note for this clonotype: At one boundary the junction diverges from the germline segment, which might be a read error. The V and J genes are TRBV27 and TRBJ1-1, with a weak D call TRBD1 (5 bases). CDR1 and CDR2 from the germline V gene are MNHEY and SMNVEV (reference sequence). This CDR3 is built from 16 residues. The CDR3 DNA follows: TGTGCCAGCAGTTCACTCACAGGCGCCGGGAACGCTGAAGCTTTCTTT. Protein: CASSSLTGAGNAEAFF.

This clonotype has more than one count but fewer than ten. The rearrangement joins TRBV7-9 to TRBJ1-1; a weak D match, TRBD1 (6 bases). This CDR3 has 11 amino acids. The V and J ends lost 6 bases and 7 bases respectively, with 9 bases between them. Germline assignment: CDR1 SEHNR and CDR2 FQNEAQ (reference sequence). DNA for the CDR3: TGTGCCAGCAGTTACAGGGATGAAGCTTTCTTT. This translates into CASSYRDEAFF. The whole variable domain, remainder taken from reference TRBV7-9 and TRBJ1-1, is DTGVSQNPRHKITKRGQNVTFRCDPISEHNRLYWYRQTLGQGPEFLTYFQNEAQLEKSRLLSDRFSAERPKGSFSTLEIQRTEQGDSAMYLCASSYRDEAFFGQGTRLTVV.

This clonotype was counted between two and nine times. The chain couples TRBV12-3 or TRBV12-4 to TRBJ1-1; 7 bases line up with TRBD1. The length of the CDR3 is 13 residues. J lost 9 bases, V lost 1 base, and 5 bases had no gene match. The CDR3 DNA follows: TGTGCCAGCAGTTTAGAGATGACAGGGCAAGCTTTCTTT. Its translation is CASSLEMTGQAFF.

This clonotype has only a few counts. The chain combines TRBV5-1 with TRBJ2-7; D is ambiguous. The CDR3 contains 14 residues. Germline CDR1 SGHRS, CDR2 YFSETQ. The ends were cut back, 4 bases at V and 3 bases at J, with 14 bases in the middle. CDR3 sequence: CASSVALQYYEQYF. The DNA of the CDR3 is TGCGCCAGCAGCGTCGCTCTTCAATACTACGAGCAGTACTTC.

This chain uses TRBV4-1 with TRBJ1-2; tentatively, D is TRBD1 (6 bases). There are 14 residues in the CDR3. Germline V CDR1 and CDR2: MGHRA, YSYEKL. Trimming removed 3 bases from V and 1 base from J, with 9 bases in between. The DNA of the CDR3 is TGCGCCAGCAGCCACAGGGGTAATAACTATGGCTACACCTTC. Residues: CASSHRGNNYGYTF.